These T cell receptor beta chains were read from a single sample in a study of blood T cells in healthy people across ages. TCRdb processed the 5' RACE reads anew with MiXCR; each CDR3 protein has one entry. The sample yields roughly 900,000 distinct CDR3 sequences, 29% seen once. Input material: blood. The source is a woman of 80 years or more in good health. Both conserved end residues are part of each CDR3. A D gene is named only where the DNA matches it firmly. A clone size is listed for some rows: how often the clone was seen (once, few, many), or a class if it is expanded.

size: many
V: TRBV20-1
D: TRBD2
J: TRBJ2-3
length: 15
CDR3: CSARLSGRSTDTQYF
DNA: TGCAGTGCTAGACTTAGCGGGCGAAGCACAGATACGCAGTATTTT

size: once
V: TRBV4-3
D: TRBD2
J: TRBJ2-2
length: 18
CDR3: CASSQEPAGGTNTGELFF
DNA: TGCGCCAGCAGCCAAGAACCAGCGGGGGGGACGAACACCGGGGAGCTGTTTTTT

size: -
V: TRBV6-5
D: -
J: TRBJ2-7
length: 15
CDR3: CASSPPTGKAGEQYF
DNA: TGTGCCAGCAGTCCGCCGACTGGCAAGGCGGGTGAGCAGTACTTC

size: few
V: TRBV11-2
D: TRBD2
J: TRBJ2-7
length: 15
CDR3: CASSLGGLAGYEQYF
DNA: TGTGCCAGCAGCTTAGGAGGACTAGCGGGTTACGAGCAGTACTTC

size: -
V: TRBV7-2
D: TRBD2
J: TRBJ2-1
length: 15
CDR3: CASSCDALPGGEQFF
DNA: TGTGCCAGCAGCTGCGACGCACTCCCGGGGGGTGAGCAGTTCTTC

size: many
V: TRBV11-2
D: -
J: TRBJ2-3
length: 12
CDR3: CASAIAADTQYF
DNA: TGTGCCAGCGCAATAGCCGCAGATACGCAGTATTTT

size: medium-sized
V: TRBV6-5
D: TRBD2
J: TRBJ2-5
length: 15
CDR3: CASRATSGLSETQYF
DNA: TGTGCCAGCAGGGCGACTAGCGGGCTGTCAGAGACCCAGTACTTC

size: few
V: TRBV20-1
D: TRBD1
J: TRBJ1-6
length: 15
CDR3: CSAEGPDRGFSPLHF
DNA: TGCAGTGCCGAGGGCCCAGACAGGGGTTTTTCACCCCTCCACTTT

size: few
V: TRBV19
D: -
J: TRBJ1-2
length: 14
CDR3: CASSGQILSYGYTF
DNA: TGTGCCAGTAGTGGACAAATTCTTAGCTATGGCTACACCTTC

size: -
V: TRBV14
D: TRBD1
J: TRBJ2-3
length: 18
CDR3: CASSRFLQGAVGADTQYF
DNA: TGTGCCAGCAGCCGCTTCCTACAGGGGGCGGTTGGGGCAGATACGCAGTATTTT

size: -
V: TRBV12-3/TRBV12-4
D: -
J: TRBJ2-3
length: 16
CDR3: CASRVGGTAYTDTQYF
DNA: TGTGCCAGCAGGGTTGGCGGGACGGCCTACACAGATACGCAGTATTTT

size: -
V: TRBV12-3/TRBV12-4
D: -
J: TRBJ1-1
length: 14
CDR3: CASTNGATKVEAFF
DNA: TGTGCCAGCACCAACGGGGCGACCAAGGTTGAAGCTTTCTTT

size: few
V: TRBV18
D: TRBD1
J: TRBJ1-1
length: 15
CDR3: CASSPLGQGNTEAFF
DNA: TGTGCCAGCTCACCGCTGGGACAGGGGAATACTGAAGCTTTCTTT

size: many
V: TRBV6-2/TRBV6-3
D: -
J: TRBJ1-5
length: 13
CDR3: CATRGGYGQPQHF
DNA: TGTGCCACCCGGGGCGGGTACGGTCAGCCCCAGCATTTT

size: few
V: TRBV7-2
D: TRBD1
J: TRBJ1-5
length: 17
CDR3: CASSLEHPGQGYQPQHF
DNA: TGTGCCAGCAGCTTAGAGCATCCGGGACAGGGGTATCAGCCCCAGCATTTT

size: many
V: TRBV7-2
D: -
J: TRBJ1-1
length: 13
CDR3: CASSSQGNTEAFF
DNA: TGTGCCAGCAGCTCACAGGGGAACACTGAAGCTTTCTTT

size: -
V: TRBV7-6
D: -
J: TRBJ2-7
length: 14
CDR3: CASSLIQGTDEQYF
DNA: TGTGCCAGCAGCTTAATTCAGGGAACCGACGAGCAGTACTTC

size: -
V: TRBV24-1
D: TRBD1
J: TRBJ1-1
length: 18
CDR3: CATSDFYRQGTGNTEAFF
DNA: TGTGCCACCAGTGATTTCTACCGACAGGGGACAGGGAACACTGAAGCTTTCTTT

size: few
V: TRBV21-1
D: -
J: TRBJ2-1
length: 16
CDR3: CASSKVSRDRDDEQFF
DNA: TGTGCCAGCAGCAAAGTTTCAAGGGACAGGGACGATGAGCAGTTCTTC

size: few
V: TRBV30
D: -
J: TRBJ2-1
length: 13
CDR3: CAWSLNDFLGQFF
DNA: TGTGCCTGGAGCCTAAACGACTTTTTAGGGCAGTTCTTC

size: -
V: TRBV7-2
D: -
J: TRBJ2-3
length: 14
CDR3: CASSLWAARDTQYF
DNA: TGTGCCAGCAGCTTATGGGCGGCCAGGGATACGCAGTATTTT

size: -
V: TRBV20-1
D: TRBD1
J: TRBJ1-2
length: 14
CDR3: CSARDPLDRRGYTF
DNA: TGCAGTGCTAGAGATCCTTTGGACAGGCGGGGCTACACCTTC

size: many
V: TRBV12-3/TRBV12-4
D: -
J: TRBJ2-3
length: 14
CDR3: CASGGHDSTDTQYF
DNA: TGTGCCAGCGGAGGACACGATAGCACAGATACGCAGTATTTT

size: few
V: TRBV7-2
D: -
J: TRBJ1-1
length: 15
CDR3: CASSPGQLMNTEAFF
DNA: TGTGCCAGCAGCCCTGGACAGCTCATGAACACTGAAGCTTTCTTT

size: few
V: TRBV20-1
D: TRBD1
J: TRBJ1-4
length: 16
CDR3: CSARQGAVITNEKLFF
DNA: TGCAGTGCTAGACAGGGGGCGGTAATAACTAATGAAAAACTGTTTTTT

size: many
V: TRBV10-3
D: -
J: TRBJ2-1
length: 13
CDR3: CAILSGLGGEQFF
DNA: TGTGCCATCCTTTCGGGTCTAGGGGGTGAGCAGTTCTTC

size: few
V: TRBV11-3
D: -
J: TRBJ1-2
length: 13
CDR3: CASSLLRGGGYTF
DNA: TGTGCCAGCAGCTTATTGAGGGGAGGTGGCTACACCTTC

size: -
V: TRBV20-1
D: TRBD1
J: TRBJ1-2
length: 14
CDR3: CSARQDRSLYGYTF
DNA: TGCAGTGCTCGACAGGACAGGAGCCTCTATGGCTACACCTTC

size: few
V: TRBV18
D: TRBD1
J: TRBJ1-5
length: 15
CDR3: CASQSRTGGNQPQHF
DNA: TGTGCCAGCCAATCTCGAACAGGGGGCAATCAGCCCCAGCATTTT

size: -
V: TRBV2
D: -
J: TRBJ2-5
length: 13
CDR3: CASRTTGWETQYF
DNA: TGTGCCAGCAGAACTACAGGATGGGAGACCCAGTACTTC

size: many
V: TRBV29-1
D: TRBD2
J: TRBJ2-3
length: 16
CDR3: CSVQGGTSGGTDTQYF
DNA: TGCAGCGTCCAAGGGGGGACTAGCGGGGGCACAGATACGCAGTATTTT

size: many
V: TRBV27
D: -
J: TRBJ2-1
length: 15
CDR3: CASSLPTEGRDEQFF
DNA: TGTGCCAGCAGTTTGCCGACGGAGGGACGAGATGAGCAGTTCTTC

size: many
V: TRBV20-1
D: -
J: TRBJ2-3
length: 14
CDR3: CSAGIYLSTDTQYF
DNA: TGCAGTGCAGGGATATACCTTAGCACAGATACGCAGTATTTT

size: -
V: TRBV15
D: -
J: TRBJ1-1
length: 13
CDR3: CATRDRPNTEAFF
DNA: TGTGCCACCAGGGACAGACCGAACACTGAAGCTTTCTTT

size: many
V: TRBV12-3/TRBV12-4
D: TRBD1
J: TRBJ1-2
length: 15
CDR3: CASSSGRGHGYGYTF
DNA: TGTGCCAGCAGTTCAGGCAGGGGGCATGGCTATGGCTACACCTTC

size: many
V: TRBV20-1
D: -
J: TRBJ2-3
length: 12
CDR3: CSALVVPDTQYF
DNA: TGCAGTGCCCTAGTAGTTCCAGATACGCAGTATTTT

size: few
V: TRBV27
D: TRBD1
J: TRBJ1-1
length: 19
CDR3: CASSPDHWGATGVNTEAFF
DNA: TGTGCCAGCAGTCCAGATCATTGGGGAGCGACAGGGGTAAACACTGAAGCTTTCTTT

size: -
V: TRBV21-1
D: -
J: TRBJ1-5
length: 17
CDR3: CASSTPGQGWSNQPQHF
DNA: TGTGCCAGCAGCACACCGGGCCAGGGCTGGAGCAATCAGCCCCAGCATTTT

size: many
V: TRBV24-1
D: -
J: TRBJ2-7
length: 13
CDR3: CATSDPGQYEQYF
DNA: TGTGCCACCAGTGACCCCGGACAGTACGAGCAGTACTTC

size: -
V: TRBV2
D: -
J: TRBJ2-6
length: 14
CDR3: CASRGSEGANVLTF
DNA: TGTGCCAGCAGGGGTTCAGAGGGGGCCAACGTCCTGACTTTC

size: many
V: TRBV30
D: -
J: TRBJ1-2
length: 13
CDR3: CAWSRGGSDGYTF
DNA: TGTGCCTGGAGCCGAGGCGGTAGTGATGGCTACACCTTC

size: many
V: TRBV5-1
D: -
J: TRBJ1-4
length: 14
CDR3: CASTSESTNEKLFF
DNA: TGCGCCAGCACCTCTGAGTCAACTAATGAAAAACTGTTTTTT